What follows are 2 T cell receptor beta chains derived from one specimen sequenced in a study of beta chain features in type 1 diabetes. Study results and caveats: When Type 1 diabetes patients were examined, their TCRB CDR3s proved moderately but significantly shorter in all four CD4+ subsets.

The antigens these receptors bind are not known. Reverse transcription of all isolated RNA meant that expressed TCRB transcripts were sequenced. Here immunoSEQ multiplex PCR was the method, and the copy in TCRdb shows in-frame clones only, minus some. The table lists around 250,000 clones, roughly 13% of them singletons. The source material was naive CD4+ T cells from blood. These receptors originate from a man aged 25-45 years with type 1 diabetes.

The chain is built from TRBV18 and TRBJ2-1; D gene ambiguous. The CDR3 extends over 15 amino acids. The germline gives CDR1 KGHSH, CDR2 LQKENI. The germline V and J ends were trimmed by 1 base and 0 bases, with 7 bases remaining between them. CDR3 region: CASSPLDNSYNEQFF. CDR3 DNA sequence: TGTGCCAGCTCACCACTAGATAACTCCTACAATGAGCAGTTCTTC. Combining the CDR3 with reference TRBV18 and TRBJ2-1 gives the whole variable domain NAGVMQNPRHLVRRRGQEARLRCSPMKGHSHVYWYRQLPEEGLKFMVYLQKENIIDESGMPKERFSAEFPKEGPSILRIQQVVRGDSAAYFCASSPLDNSYNEQFFGPGTRLTVL.

The chain has TRBV6-5 and TRBJ2-2; possible D gene TRBD2, 6 bases. Trimming stripped 8 bases from V and 4 bases from J, with 8 bases between. Germline V lookup: CDR1 MNHEY, CDR2 SVGAGI. CDR3 length: 12 amino acids. CDR3 DNA: TGTGCCAGCGGGAGGAGCACCGGGGAGCTGTTTTTT. Protein: CASGRSTGELFF.